The next 28 T cell receptor beta chains were all read from a single sample in a study of cytomegalovirus exposure and HLA in healthy donors. PCR primers comprised 60 Vbeta and 13 Jbeta primers. Assay used: immunoSEQ multiplex PCR; TCRdb lists only in-frame clones, some missing. The table has roughly 180,000 clones, 65% to 85% seen once; the top ten hold around 0.8%. The source material was PBMCs. The source is a woman between 18 and 29 years old in good health and CMV-seronegative.

The CDR3 protein is CASSLSGRAGIGEQYF. The DNA of the CDR3 is TGCGCCAGCAGCCTTAGCGGGAGGGCCGGAATAGGCGAGCAGTACTTC. The chain recombines TRBV5-1 with TRBJ2-7; 11 nucleotides align to TRBD2. The CDR3 runs 16 residues. CDR1 SGHRS and CDR2 YFSETQ come from the germline V gene. After removal of 4 bases from V and 6 bases from J, the junction contained 12 bases not matched to a gene.

The chain couples TRBV13 to TRBJ2-3, with 9 bases fitting TRBD2. With V trimmed by 5 bases and J by 4 bases, 10 bases remained unmatched. The CDR3 consists of 16 residues. Germline V gives CDR1 PRHDT, CDR2 FYEKMQ (reference sequence). CDR3: CASSLEVAGAADTQYF. CDR3 bases: TGTGCCAGCAGCCTAGAGGTAGCGGGAGCCGCAGATACGCAGTATTTT.

The chain joins TRBV29-1 to TRBJ2-7, with a possible D match to TRBD2 (6 bases). With 8 bases removed from V and 2 bases from J, the gap between germline ends came to 13 bases. The CDR3 runs 12 residues. Germline V lookup: CDR1 SQVTM, CDR2 ANQGSEA. The CDR3 DNA follows: TGCAGCTTCCGGGACTCAACCTACGAGCAGTACTTC. Amino acids: CSFRDSTYEQYF.

The CDR3 coding sequence is TGTGCCAGCAGCTTAGGGGGCAGACAGGGCCCTATGAAGCAGTTCTTC. This translates into CASSLGGRQGPMKQFF. The V call is TRBV7-9, the J call TRBJ2-1; 7 bases line up with TRBD1. V was clipped by 1 base and J by 11 bases; unmatched bases: 14. The CDR3 sequence is 16 residues long. Germline V gives CDR1 SEHNR, CDR2 FQNEAQ (reference sequence).

The rearrangement uses TRBV7-9 and TRBJ1-1; 8 nucleotides align to TRBD1. With V trimmed by 3 bases and J by 8 bases, 5 bases remained unmatched. The CDR3 totals 13 residues. CDR1 is SEHNR, CDR2 FQNEAQ, per germline (reference sequence). The CDR3 loop is CASSFSGDREAFF. The CDR3 bases are TGTGCCAGCAGCTTTTCTGGGGACAGGGAAGCTTTCTTT.

The chain joins TRBV5-1 to TRBJ2-2; tentatively, D is TRBD1 (5 bases). Per germline, CDR1 SGHRS and CDR2 YFSETQ. The CDR3 consists of 20 residues. Deletions cut 4 bases from V and 2 bases from J, with 27 bases between. The CDR3 nucleotides read TGCGCCAGCAGCAAGTTCACAGGAGATACAGCAAGGTTAAACACCGGGGAGCTGTTTTTT. Translation gives CASSKFTGDTARLNTGELFF.

V is TRBV2 and J is TRBJ2-7; 9 bases align to TRBD2. Trimming took 6 bases from V and 2 from J; bases not matched to a gene: 8. The germline CDR1 and CDR2 sequences are SNHLY and FYNNEI. This CDR3 region has 15 residues. The CDR3 DNA is TGTGCCAGCAGCACGACTAGCGGAACACCCTACGAGCAGTACTTC. It is translated as CASSTTSGTPYEQYF.

J is TRBJ2-5 and V is TRBV4-3; possibly TRBD1 for D (8 bases). Gene TRBJ2-7 matches the end of the DNA better, so the J call may be wrong. The CDR3 totals 16 residues. Germline V gene sequence: CDR1 LGHNA, CDR2 YSLEER. CDR3 sequence: CASSVTTGGGSYEQYF. The DNA of the CDR3 is TGCGCCAGCAGCGTCACTACAGGGGGGGGATCCTACGAGCAGTACTTC.

The chain has TRBV18 and TRBJ2-3, with D perhaps matching TRBD2 (5 bases). Germline V lookup: CDR1 KGHSH, CDR2 LQKENI. This CDR3 contains 17 residues. V was cut by 2 bases and J by 1 base, with 16 bases left in between. The CDR3 sequence: CASSPAPSRRGTDTQYF. DNA for the CDR3: TGTGCCAGCTCACCAGCTCCGTCCCGGCGGGGCACAGATACGCAGTATTTT.

This clone turned up a few times. The rearrangement uses TRBV10-3 and TRBJ1-5; 8 positions match TRBD1. The trim removed 2 bases at V and 1 base at J, leaving 7 bases unmatched. Per germline, CDR1 ENHRY and CDR2 SYGVKD. This CDR3 comprises 17 residues. This CDR3 is CAISEGPDRGSNQPQHF. DNA of the CDR3: TGTGCCATCAGTGAGGGACCCGACAGGGGCAGCAATCAGCCCCAGCATTTT.

CDR3 DNA sequence: TGTGCTACGGGGGTGGGGGCCAACGTCCTGACTTTC. This encodes CATGVGANVLTF. The V call is TRBV5-6, the J call TRBJ2-6; perhaps TRBD2 as D (6 bases). Germline CDR1 reads SGHDT; CDR2 reads YYEEEE. This CDR3 comprises 12 residues.

To note about this clone: An end of the junction does not agree with germline; a read error may underlie this. The V and J genes are TRBV7-9 and TRBJ2-7; TRBD2 might be the D (5 bases). This CDR3 is built from 14 residues. Germline V gives CDR1 SEHNR, CDR2 FQNEAQ (reference sequence). CDR3 coding DNA: TGTTCCAGCAGCTTACCTAGCAGATCCTACGAGCAGTACTTC. Amino acids: CSSSLPSRSYEQYF.

The chain has TRBV2 and TRBJ2-7; 8 nucleotides line up with TRBD1. CDR1 SNHLY and CDR2 FYNNEI come from the germline V gene. V was pared by 6 bases and J by 3 bases, with 4 bases of the junction left unmatched. The length of the CDR3 is 13 residues. CDR3 bases: TGTGCCAGCAGCTCCGGGACAGGCTACGAGCAGTACTTC. Translated, it gives CASSSGTGYEQYF. Supplemented by reference TRBV2 and TRBJ2-7, the full variable domain reads EPEVTQTPSHQVTQMGQEVILRCVPISNHLYFYWYRQILGQKVEFLVSFYNNEISEKSEIFDDQFSVERPDGSNFTLKIRSTKLEDSAMYFCASSSGTGYEQYFGPGTRLTVT.

The rearrangement joins TRBV4-3 to TRBJ2-1; TRBD2 is a possible D gene (6 bases). V was shortened by 0 bases and J by 0 bases, with 12 bases between the two germline ends. Germline V gene sequence: CDR1 LGHNA, CDR2 YSLEER. This CDR3 is built from 17 residues. CDR3 residues: CASSQDPGDSSYNEQFF. CDR3 nucleotides: TGCGCCAGCAGCCAAGATCCGGGGGATTCCTCCTACAATGAGCAGTTCTTC.

The CDR3 spells CASSGQFGSTDTQYF. CDR3 coding DNA: TGTGCCAGCAGCGGACAGTTTGGGAGCACAGATACGCAGTATTTT. The chain joins TRBV9 to TRBJ2-3, with D maybe TRBD1 (5 bases). Germline V gene sequence: CDR1 SGDLS, CDR2 YYNGEE. Trimming shortened V by 3 bases and J by 0 bases, and 11 bases separated the two germline ends. CDR3 length equals 15 residues.

The chain combines TRBV27 with TRBJ2-2, with a possible D match to TRBD1 (6 bases). This CDR3 has 16 amino acids. The ends were cut back, 3 bases at V and 5 bases at J, with 16 bases in the middle. Germline CDR1 is MNHEY and CDR2 is SMNVEV (reference sequence). The DNA of the CDR3 is TGTGCCAGCAGTTTCCTACAGGGATGGGGAACCGGGGAGCTGTTTTTT. As protein: CASSFLQGWGTGELFF.

The rearrangement uses TRBV7-9 and TRBJ2-1; 9 positions match TRBD2. This CDR3 comprises 17 residues. CDR1 and CDR2 (germline): SEHNR, FQNEAQ (reference sequence). With 5 bases clipped from V and 0 bases from J, the junction kept 8 bases outside the gene matches. CDR3 DNA: TGTGCCAGCAGCCCTCCAGCGGGAGGATCCTCCTACAATGAGCAGTTCTTC. Amino acids: CASSPPAGGSSYNEQFF. The variable domain in full, completed from reference TRBV7-9 and TRBJ2-1, reads DTGVSQNPRHKITKRGQNVTFRCDPISEHNRLYWYRQTLGQGPEFLTYFQNEAQLEKSRLLSDRFSAERPKGSFSTLEIQRTEQGDSAMYLCASSPPAGGSSYNEQFFGPGTRLTVL.

This clone showed up many times. The V call is TRBV30, the J call TRBJ1-1, with D uncertain. The CDR3 has 13 amino acids. Germline V gives CDR1 GTSNPN, CDR2 SVGIG (reference sequence). Trimming took 0 bases from V and 2 from J, leaving 7 bases between them. DNA of the CDR3: TGTGCCTGGAGTGTAACAAGAAACACTGAAGCTTTCTTT. Translated: CAWSVTRNTEAFF.

V and J are TRBV4-1 and TRBJ2-2, with 11 bases fitting TRBD2. Germline V gene lookup returns CDR1 MGHRA and CDR2 YSYEKL. Trimming took 4 bases from V and 0 from J; bases not matched to a gene: 10. The CDR3 extends over 19 amino acids. CDR3 sequence reads: CASSPGGTSGITNTGELFF. CDR3 in DNA: TGCGCCAGCAGCCCTGGGGGGACTAGCGGTATAACGAACACCGGGGAGCTGTTTTTT.

V usage is TRBV10-3 and J usage is TRBJ1-2; TRBD1 matches at 9 bases. J gave up 3 bases and V 7 bases, and 6 bases lay outside the gene matches. Germline assignment: CDR1 ENHRY and CDR2 SYGVKD. CDR3 length: 14 amino acids. In nucleotides, the CDR3 is TGTGCCATCAACGGACAGGGGAAAGACTATGGCTACACCTTC. The encoded protein is CAINGQGKDYGYTF.

This clone has just one count. CDR3 sequence: CASSPSGLAGFHEQFF. CDR3 DNA sequence: TGTGCCAGCTCACCATCGGGACTAGCGGGTTTCCATGAGCAGTTCTTC. The rearrangement joins TRBV18 to TRBJ2-1; 12 bases line up with TRBD2. The CDR3 is made up of 16 amino acids. The ends lost 2 bases at V and 8 bases at J; junction bases unmatched: 7. Germline values: CDR1 KGHSH, CDR2 LQKENI.

The chain joins TRBV6-5 to TRBJ2-5, with 8 bases that match TRBD1. V was clipped by 8 bases and J by 7 bases; unmatched bases: 3. The CDR3 runs 11 residues. The germline V gene encodes CDR1 MNHEY and CDR2 SVGAGI. The CDR3 nucleotides are TGTGCCAGCCAGGGGGCTGGGACCCAGTACTTC. Protein product: CASQGAGTQYF.

The chain links TRBV19 to TRBJ2-7; TRBD2 is a possible D gene (5 bases). Germline CDR1 and CDR2: LNHDA and SQIVND (reference sequence). V lost 3 bases to trimming and J lost 7 bases, with 19 bases between them. The CDR3 extends over 15 amino acids. The CDR3 here is CASSILPQPSGEQYF. The CDR3 DNA reads as TGTGCCAGTAGTATCCTCCCCCAACCGTCGGGGGAGCAGTACTTC.

This rearrangement joins TRBV2 to TRBJ2-5; the match to TRBD1 covers 9 bases. Germline V gene lookup returns CDR1 SNHLY and CDR2 FYNNEI. J gave up 2 bases and V 6 bases, and 16 bases lay outside the gene matches. The CDR3 is made up of 18 amino acids. DNA of the CDR3: TGTGCCAGCAGCCCATCTCAATTAGGAGACAGGGGGCAAGAGACCCAGTACTTC. Translated: CASSPSQLGDRGQETQYF.

J is TRBJ1-5 and V is TRBV18, with TRBD1 matching 7 bases. Germline CDR1 is KGHSH and CDR2 is LQKENI. CDR3 length: 15 amino acids. V lost 4 bases and J lost 6; bases outside the gene matches: 9. CDR3 sequence: CASSQETGWGQPQHF. The CDR3 DNA reads as TGTGCCAGCTCACAGGAGACAGGGTGGGGTCAGCCCCAGCATTTT. Complete variable domain (other parts from reference TRBV18 and TRBJ1-5): NAGVMQNPRHLVRRRGQEARLRCSPMKGHSHVYWYRQLPEEGLKFMVYLQKENIIDESGMPKERFSAEFPKEGPSILRIQQVVRGDSAAYFCASSQETGWGQPQHFGDGTRLSIL.

The chain is built from TRBV19 and TRBJ1-1; possible D gene TRBD1, 6 bases. Germline V gene data show CDR1 as LNHDA and CDR2 as SQIVND (reference sequence). This CDR3 comprises 13 residues. V dropped 5 bases and J dropped 4 bases, with 11 bases sitting between them. The CDR3 loop is CASSQPRGTEAFF. Here the CDR3 DNA reads TGTGCCAGTAGTCAACCCAGGGGCACTGAAGCTTTCTTT.

This clone came up once. V is TRBV4-3 and J is TRBJ1-3, with unresolved D. Trimming cost V 4 bases and J 0 bases, with 13 bases left between them. Germline loops: CDR1 LGHNA, CDR2 YSLEER. The CDR3 length is 16 residues. CDR3 sequence: CASSPSGRYSGNTIYF. The CDR3 DNA reads TGCGCCAGCAGCCCGAGCGGACGTTACTCTGGAAACACCATATATTTT.

This chain joins TRBV27 and TRBJ1-2; D remains ambiguous. The CDR3 consists of 14 residues. The germline V gene encodes CDR1 MNHEY and CDR2 SMNVEV (reference sequence). V gave up 0 bases and J gave up 5 bases, with 10 bases separating them. The DNA of the CDR3 is TGTGCCAGCAGTTTATCGAGGCCGCCGTATGGCTACACCTTC. Residues: CASSLSRPPYGYTF.